These T cell receptor beta chains were read from a single sample in a study of blood T cell repertoires in COVID-19. Profiling relied on immunoSEQ multiplex PCR, and the TCRdb table lists in-frame clones only, not all of them. The sample holds some 120,000 clones; about four fifths are singletons and the top ten take 5.5% to 6%. Material: peripheral blood. These receptors came from an elderly man with active or convalescent COVID-19. Each CDR3 is given with its conserved first and last residue. A D gene is named only where the DNA matches it firmly. Rows give clone size only sometimes, using once, few, many, or a class for an expanded clone.

TRBJ1-1,TRBV5-4,TRBD1,NA,TGTGCCAGCAGCTCAATCGGACAGGGAGGGACTGAAGCTTTCTTT,CASSSIGQGGTEAFF
TRBJ2-3,TRBV5-1,NA,NA,TGCGCCAGCACGCAGTTTGGGCAGAGCACAGATACGCAGTATTTT,CASTQFGQSTDTQYF
TRBJ1-2,TRBV7-8,TRBD1,few,TGTGCCAGCAGCGACCGGGACAGCAACTATGGCTACACCTTC,CASSDRDSNYGYTF
TRBJ1-1,TRBV6-5,TRBD1,NA,TGTGCCAGCAGTTACGACAGGGGGAACACTGAAGCTTTCTTT,CASSYDRGNTEAFF
TRBJ1-4,TRBV3-1/TRBV3-2,TRBD1,NA,TGTGCCAGCAGCCCTTGGACAGGGGGAGGCGAAAAACTGTTTTTT,CASSPWTGGGEKLFF
TRBJ1-2,TRBV27,NA,NA,TGTGCCAGCAGTTTAATTGCAGGGAACTATGGCTACACCTTC,CASSLIAGNYGYTF
TRBJ1-4,TRBV20-1,NA,once,TGCAGTGCGGACGACAGCGAAAAACTGTTTTTT,CSADDSEKLFF
TRBJ1-2,TRBV7-9,TRBD1,NA,TGTGCCAGCAGCTCCAGGGGGTCGGGTAGTGGCTACACCTTC,CASSSRGSGSGYTF
TRBJ1-2,TRBV28,NA,NA,TGTGCCAGCAGTTTGGGCAGGGGAACCTATGGCTACACCTTC,CASSLGRGTYGYTF
TRBJ1-4,TRBV12-5,TRBD1,NA,TGTGCTAGTGGTCCACACCCTACCGGACAGGGATCGGCTAGTGAAAAACTGTTTTTT,CASGPHPTGQGSASEKLFF
TRBJ2-2,TRBV6-2/TRBV6-3,NA,NA,TGTGCCAGCAGTTTAATCAGGGTCACCGGGGAGCTGTTTTTT,CASSLIRVTGELFF
TRBJ1-2,TRBV6-2/TRBV6-3,NA,NA,TGTGCCAGCAGTTCGACAGGTCCTGATAACTATGGCTACACCTTC,CASSSTGPDNYGYTF
TRBJ1-2,TRBV6-5,NA,once,TGTGCCAGCAGTTACTCGGGAGGGGAAAGAAACTATGGCTACACCTTC,CASSYSGGERNYGYTF
TRBJ2-2,TRBV28,TRBD1,NA,TGTGCCAGCAGTTTATGGGGAGACCAGGGGGCCGGGGAGCTGTTTTTT,CASSLWGDQGAGELFF
TRBJ1-1,TRBV2,TRBD1,NA,TGTGCCAGCAGGGAACGAGGGGGCGGCCTTCCTTCCGAAGCTTTCTTT,CASRERGGGLPSEAFF
TRBJ2-5,TRBV7-2,NA,NA,TGTGCCAGCAGCCAAACTACAGGACGGCCCCAGTACTTC,CASSQTTGRPQYF
TRBJ1-2,TRBV3-1/TRBV3-2,NA,once,TGTGCCAGCAGCGGTAGGGGGTTGGGCTACACCTTC,CASSGRGLGYTF
TRBJ1-5,TRBV5-6,TRBD1,once,TGTGCCAGCAGCTTACGACAGGGGCCTGCGCCCCAGCATTTT,CASSLRQGPAPQHF
TRBJ2-7,TRBV20-1,TRBD1,NA,TGCAGTGTAGGGGGCGACTACGAGCAGTACTTC,CSVGGDYEQYF
TRBJ2-7,TRBV4-3,TRBD2,NA,TGCGCCAGCAGCCTTGCTAGCGGGGGTGCCTACGAGCAGTACTTC,CASSLASGGAYEQYF
TRBJ2-3,TRBV11-3,NA,NA,TGTGCCAGCAGCTTGGGCGCGTTTTCAGATACGCAGTATTTT,CASSLGAFSDTQYF
TRBJ1-5,TRBV2,NA,NA,TGTGCCAGCAGTGACCCAGGGAGGGGGCCCCAGCATTTT,CASSDPGRGPQHF
TRBJ1-4,TRBV7-9,NA,NA,TGTGCCAGCAGCCTTATGGGAGAAACTAATGAAAAACTGTTTTTT,CASSLMGETNEKLFF
TRBJ1-2,TRBV10-3,NA,NA,TGTGCCATCACCCCGGGGAGTTACTATGGCTACACCTTC,CAITPGSYYGYTF
TRBJ1-2,TRBV6-6,NA,NA,TGTGCCAGCAGTACAGGGTTCGACAACTATGGCTACACCTTC,CASSTGFDNYGYTF
TRBJ1-5,TRBV19,TRBD1,NA,TGTGCCAGTAGCGACACAGGGGTGCAGCCCCAGCATTTT,CASSDTGVQPQHF
TRBJ2-1,TRBV5-1,NA,NA,TGCGCCAGCAGCATAAGAAACAGGGAAACGGAGCAGTTCTTC,CASSIRNRETEQFF
TRBJ1-6,TRBV5-1,TRBD1,NA,TGCGCCAGCAGCTTGGGGAACAGGGGTAATTCACCCCTCCACTTT,CASSLGNRGNSPLHF
TRBJ2-2,TRBV18,TRBD1,NA,TGTGCCAGCTCAAGACAGGGCACCGCCGGGGAGCTGTTTTTT,CASSRQGTAGELFF
TRBJ2-2,TRBV5-5,NA,NA,TGTGCCAGCAGCTCCCCTGGGAGGGGGTTTAACTCGAACACCGGGGAGCTGTTTTTT,CASSSPGRGFNSNTGELFF
TRBJ1-5,TRBV2,NA,NA,TGTGCCAGCAGATTTCAGAGCGGAGGCAATCAGCCCCAGCATTTT,CASRFQSGGNQPQHF
TRBJ2-2,TRBV3-1/TRBV3-2,TRBD2,once,TGTGCCAGCAGCCTCCCCCCCGTGGAGCGGGGGCGAAACACCGGGGAGCTGTTTTTT,CASSLPPVERGRNTGELFF
TRBJ1-2,TRBV20-1,TRBD1,NA,TGCAGTGCTAGTACAGGGGAGCTCTATGGCTACACCTTC,CSASTGELYGYTF
TRBJ2-5,TRBV6-6,NA,NA,TGTGCCAGCAGTTACTCAACCCTTTCGGGAGAGACCCAGTACTTC,CASSYSTLSGETQYF
TRBJ1-2,TRBV28,NA,NA,TGTGCCAGCAGCCCTGGGGGGGGATTAGGGTATGGCTACACCTTC,CASSPGGGLGYGYTF
TRBJ2-2,TRBV24-1,NA,once,TGTGCCACCAGTGATTCAATACAGGGACGGGGGGAGCTGTTTTTT,CATSDSIQGRGELFF
TRBJ2-2,TRBV9,NA,NA,TGTGCCAGCAGCCGAGTGGGAAGCGGATCCAACACCGGGGAGCTGTTTTTT,CASSRVGSGSNTGELFF
TRBJ2-7,TRBV12-3/TRBV12-4,NA,NA,TGTGCCAGCAGCTTGGGACTGGCCTACGAGCAGTACTTC,CASSLGLAYEQYF
TRBJ2-1,TRBV7-6,NA,NA,TGTGCCAGCAGCTTAGGGGGGGGCCGACTTGGTGAGCAGTTCTTC,CASSLGGGRLGEQFF
TRBJ1-3,TRBV5-1,NA,NA,TGCGCCAGCAGAGACGACAGGTCTGGAAACACCATATATTTT,CASRDDRSGNTIYF
TRBJ1-4,TRBV19,NA,NA,TGTGCCAGTAGTCCGCCCCTGGGCAGGGATGAAAAACTGTTTTTT,CASSPPLGRDEKLFF
TRBJ2-5,TRBV19,TRBD1,few,TGTGCCAGTAGTAACCGCCTCGGGACAGGTGGGAAGACCCAGTACTTC,CASSNRLGTGGKTQYF
TRBJ2-3,TRBV6-2/TRBV6-3,NA,NA,TGTGCCAGCAGTTACGAGTTCACAGATACGCAGTATTTT,CASSYEFTDTQYF
TRBJ2-6,TRBV6-2/TRBV6-3,NA,once,TGTGCCAGCAGCCGCTTGGGGCCCTTGGGGGCCAACGTCCTGACTTTC,CASSRLGPLGANVLTF
TRBJ2-7,TRBV30,NA,NA,TGTGCCTGGAGTTCGGTCCCCTACGAGCAGTACTTC,CAWSSVPYEQYF
TRBJ2-3,TRBV2,TRBD2,NA,TGTGCCAGCAGTGGGCTAGCGGGGTTCACAGATACGCAGTATTTT,CASSGLAGFTDTQYF
TRBJ1-5,TRBV2,TRBD1,NA,TGTGCCAGCAACGGACAGGGGGTACGGAGCAATCAGCCCCAGCATTTT,CASNGQGVRSNQPQHF
TRBJ1-1,TRBV3-1/TRBV3-2,TRBD1,NA,TGTGCCAGCAGCGGGGGACAGGGGACTGAAGCTTTCTTT,CASSGGQGTEAFF
TRBJ2-7,TRBV11-2,NA,once,TGTGCCAGCAGTCCTCGGCCCATTCGGGGGGCCCACGAGCAGTACTTC,CASSPRPIRGAHEQYF
TRBJ1-2,TRBV5-4,TRBD1,NA,TGTGCCAGCAGCGCCGACAGGGGGAACTATGGCTACACCTTC,CASSADRGNYGYTF
TRBJ1-6,TRBV6-1,NA,NA,TGTGCCAGCAGCCTACAGGGCGATGATTCACCCCTCCACTTT,CASSLQGDDSPLHF
TRBJ1-1,TRBV6-5,TRBD1,NA,TGTGCCAGCCAGACAGGGCGCACTGAAGCTTTCTTT,CASQTGRTEAFF
TRBJ2-7,TRBV5-5,NA,NA,TGTGCCAGCAGCTTGGGCGACGCGACGGGGGAGCAGTACTTC,CASSLGDATGEQYF
TRBJ1-5,TRBV10-3,NA,NA,TGTGCCATCAGTGAAAACAGTTATAGCAATCAGCCCCAGCATTTT,CAISENSYSNQPQHF